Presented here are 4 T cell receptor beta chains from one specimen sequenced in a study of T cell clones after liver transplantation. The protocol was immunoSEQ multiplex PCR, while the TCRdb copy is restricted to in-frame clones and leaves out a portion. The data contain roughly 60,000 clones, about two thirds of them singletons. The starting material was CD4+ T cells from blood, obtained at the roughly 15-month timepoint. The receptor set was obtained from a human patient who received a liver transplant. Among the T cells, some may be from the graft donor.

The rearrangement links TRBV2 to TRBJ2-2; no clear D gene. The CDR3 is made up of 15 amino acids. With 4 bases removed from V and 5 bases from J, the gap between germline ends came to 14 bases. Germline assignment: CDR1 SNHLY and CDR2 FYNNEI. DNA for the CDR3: TGTGCCAGCAGTGGAGCGCTGATGGGGACCGGGGAGCTGTTTTTT. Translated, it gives CASSGALMGTGELFF.

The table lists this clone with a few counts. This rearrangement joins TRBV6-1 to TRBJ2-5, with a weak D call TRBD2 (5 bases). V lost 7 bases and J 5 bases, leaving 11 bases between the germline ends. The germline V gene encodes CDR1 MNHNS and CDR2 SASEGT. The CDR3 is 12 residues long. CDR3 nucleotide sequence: TGTGCCAGCATCGGGGTGGGGGAGACCCAGTACTTC. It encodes CASIGVGETQYF.

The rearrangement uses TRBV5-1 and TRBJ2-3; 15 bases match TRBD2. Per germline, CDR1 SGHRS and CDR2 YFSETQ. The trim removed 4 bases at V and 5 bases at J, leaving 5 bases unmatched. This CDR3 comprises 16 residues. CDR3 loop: CASSLGLAGGRDTQYF. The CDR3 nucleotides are TGCGCCAGCAGCCTGGGACTAGCGGGGGGCCGAGATACGCAGTATTTT.

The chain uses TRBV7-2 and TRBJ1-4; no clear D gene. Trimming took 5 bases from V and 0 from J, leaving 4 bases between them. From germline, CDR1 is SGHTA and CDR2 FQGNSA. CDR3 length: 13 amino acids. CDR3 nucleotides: TGTGCCAGCAGCCTATCAACTAATGAAAAACTGTTTTTT. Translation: CASSLSTNEKLFF.